Here is one TCR beta chain with its context. The entry originates in a study of blood T cell repertoires in COVID-19. Looking at the study overall: PBMCs, B-cell-depleted T cells, or T cells provided the cDNA or gDNA that made up the material.

CDR1 is SGHDT and CDR2 is YYEEEE in the germline V gene. The CDR3 runs to 17 residues. The J segment lost 5 bases and the V segment lost 1 base, leaving 10 bases of the junction unmatched. Repertoires were generated with immunoSEQ multiplex PCR, while TCRdb's copy carries only in-frame clones and drops some. The sample has 400,000 or so clones, around 86% seen once; the top ten hold around 3%. The TCR comes from a human donor in a cohort sampled during active COVID-19. The chain recombines TRBV5-6 with TRBJ2-7; TRBD2 aligns across 12 bases. The sample was peripheral blood. The CDR3 is CASSLTPSGGARNEQYF. CDR3 nucleotides: TGTGCCAGCAGCTTGACGCCTAGCGGGGGGGCTAGGAACGAGCAGTACTTC.